Below, one TCR beta chain is given with its context. The entry originates in a study of T cells in Graves' hyperthyroidism and ophthalmopathy. V lost 3 bases, J lost 5 bases, and 11 bases stayed unmatched. The CDR3 consists of 16 residues. Per germline, CDR1 SGHNT and CDR2 YYREEE (reference sequence). Template material for amplifying TCR beta CDR3 regions consisted of RNA transcripts. The HTBI set primed first-round TCR CDR3 RT-PCR. MiXCR was run by TCRdb on the multiplex PCR reads, yielding one entry per CDR3 protein. The table records about 400,000 distinct CDR3 sequences, 13% to 15% of them present only once.

This TCR derives from a woman in her fifties or sixties with Graves' ophthalmopathy. The rearrangement uses TRBV5-4 and TRBJ2-1, with 7 bases identical to TRBD2. Input material: blood. CDR3 region: CASSYLGLADDNEQFF. Here the CDR3 DNA reads TGTGCCAGCAGCTATCTAGGGCTAGCGGATGACAATGAGCAGTTCTTC.